The 18 T cell receptor beta chains below all came from one sample that was sequenced in a study of shared clonotypes between healthy human individuals. CD45RO-negative, CCR7-positively selected cells formed the naive CD8 fraction, excluding terminally differentiated effector memory CD45RA+ cells. The data were produced by immunoSEQ multiplex PCR, yet TCRdb's version contains in-frame clones alone and is incomplete. The sample has roughly 590,000 clones; over 95% are singletons. What was sequenced was naive CD8+ T cells sorted from blood. Every receptor here comes from a woman under 40 in good health.

This clone came up a few times. The V gene is TRBV7-9, the J gene TRBJ1-2; possibly TRBD1 for D (5 bases). This CDR3 is 16 amino acids long. Germline values: CDR1 SEHNR, CDR2 FQNEAQ (reference sequence). V dropped 6 bases and J dropped 0 bases, with 17 bases sitting between them. The DNA of the CDR3 is TGTGCCAGCAGTTCGGGACTCCAGTCTGCTAACTATGGCTACACCTTC. The encoded protein is CASSSGLQSANYGYTF.

The rearrangement links TRBV27 to TRBJ1-2; 7 bases map to TRBD1. Germline V lookup: CDR1 MNHEY, CDR2 SMNVEV (reference sequence). The CDR3 covers 15 residues. J gave up 4 bases and V 3 bases, and 8 bases lay outside the gene matches. CDR3 in amino acids: CASSFVGGTVYGYTF. As DNA, the CDR3 is TGTGCCAGCAGTTTTGTGGGTGGGACAGTCTATGGCTACACCTTC.

The chain uses TRBV2 and TRBJ1-1; D unresolved. This CDR3 comprises 12 residues. In germline, CDR1 is SNHLY, CDR2 FYNNEI. Trimming shortened V by 6 bases and J by 4 bases, and 9 bases separated the two germline ends. DNA of the CDR3: TGTGCCAGCAGCACGGTGGGCACTGAAGCTTTCTTT. This codes for CASSTVGTEAFF.

The genes are TRBV7-9 and TRBJ2-7; 8 bases match TRBD1. V lost 4 bases, J lost 2 bases, and 4 bases stayed unmatched. Germline V gives CDR1 SEHNR, CDR2 FQNEAQ (reference sequence). This CDR3 has 14 amino acids. CDR3 bases: TGTGCCAGCAGCTCCCAGGGGGCGACCTACGAGCAGTACTTC. This translates into CASSSQGATYEQYF.

Here the CDR3 DNA reads TGTGCCAGCAGCGAACCCCTCCAGGGACAGGGACCGTCCAACATTCAGTACTTC. It is translated as CASSEPLQGQGPSNIQYF. This sequence joins TRBV9 and TRBJ2-4, with TRBD1 matching over 9 bases. Trimming at V came to 3 bases and at J to 7 bases, leaving 17 bases not matched to a gene. The CDR3 is made up of 18 amino acids. Germline CDR1 SGDLS, CDR2 YYNGEE.

This chain connects TRBV27 to TRBJ2-6; D is ambiguous. The CDR3 totals 16 residues. V was shortened by 5 bases and J by 0 bases, with 11 bases between the two germline ends. Germline V gene data show CDR1 as MNHEY and CDR2 as SMNVEV (reference sequence). As DNA, the CDR3 is TGTGCCAGCAGTCTATTATCGGGCTCTGGGGCCAACGTCCTGACTTTC. Its translation: CASSLLSGSGANVLTF. The entire variable domain, with the rest obtained from reference TRBV27 and TRBJ2-6, is as follows: EAQVTQNPRYLITVTGKKLTVTCSQNMNHEYMSWYRQDPGLGLRQIYYSMNVEVTDKGDVPEGYKVSRKEKRNFPLILESPSPNQTSLYFCASSLLSGSGANVLTFGAGSRLTVL.

The CDR3 reads CASSLNQGLGEQYF. The CDR3 nucleotides read TGTGCCAGCAGCTTGAATCAGGGGCTTGGCGAGCAGTACTTC. The chain has TRBV5-4 and TRBJ2-7, with D maybe TRBD1 (6 bases). Per germline, CDR1 SGHNT and CDR2 YYREEE (reference sequence). The CDR3 is made up of 14 amino acids. V was shortened by 1 base and J by 6 bases, with 14 bases between the two germline ends.

This chain joins TRBV27 and TRBJ2-7; 8 bases match TRBD1. The V gene's germline CDR1 is MNHEY and CDR2 SMNVEV (reference sequence). V shed 5 bases and J 3 bases; nucleotides not matched to a gene: 12. The CDR3 consists of 16 residues. As DNA, the CDR3 is TGTGCCAGCAGTCCCCCGCTGGGGACAGGAATCTACGAGCAGTACTTC. Translating it yields CASSPPLGTGIYEQYF.

The gene calls are TRBV7-6 and TRBJ2-7, with TRBD1 identical over 8 bases. The CDR3 consists of 16 residues. The germline CDR1 and CDR2 sequences are SGHVS and FNYEAQ. With 5 bases clipped from V and 1 base from J, the junction kept 10 bases outside the gene matches. CDR3 residues: CASSDYQGARSYEQYF. CDR3 sequence (DNA): TGTGCCAGCAGCGACTATCAGGGGGCGCGATCCTACGAGCAGTACTTC. Together with reference TRBV7-6 and TRBJ2-7, the CDR3 gives the full variable domain: GAGVSQSPRYKVTKRGQDVALRCDPISGHVSLYWYRQALGQGPEFLTYFNYEAQQDKSGLPNDRFSAERPEGSISTLTIQRTEQRDSAMYRCASSDYQGARSYEQYFGPGTRLTVT.

V and J are TRBV6-5 and TRBJ2-7; 7 nucleotides align to TRBD1. Unmatched junction bases numbered 7, after V lost 6 bases and J lost 2 bases. Looked up from germline, CDR1 is MNHEY and CDR2 is SVGAGI. CDR3 size: 14 residues. The CDR3 DNA sequence: TGTGCCAGCAGCCGGGACAGCTTCCCCTACGAGCAGTACTTC. The encoded protein is CASSRDSFPYEQYF.

The gene calls are TRBV27 and TRBJ2-2; D remains ambiguous. The germline V gene has CDR1 MNHEY and CDR2 SMNVEV (reference sequence). CDR3 length equals 14 residues. Trimming cost V 3 bases and J 4 bases, with 9 bases left between them. The CDR3 sequence: CASSFRFGTGELFF. In DNA form, the CDR3 reads TGTGCCAGCAGTTTTCGGTTCGGCACCGGGGAGCTGTTTTTT.

Worth noting for this clone: A junction boundary mismatches the germline segment, possibly from a read error. The chain joins TRBV7-9 to TRBJ2-2, with 8 positions matching TRBD2. The CDR3 runs 13 residues. Per the germline V gene, CDR1 is SEHNR and CDR2 is FQNEAQ (reference sequence). The CDR3 nucleotides read TGTGCCAGCAGCCTGGGGTCCCAACTAGCGGCCCGTTTT. Protein sequence: CASSLGSQLAARF.

This clone is a singleton in its sample. Other DNA sequences in the sample encode the same CDR3. The gene calls are TRBV27 and TRBJ2-7, with D unclear. Germline-derived CDR1 and CDR2 are MNHEY and SMNVEV (reference sequence). V lost 2 bases, J lost 4 bases, and 9 bases lay in between. The CDR3 is made up of 13 amino acids. DNA for the CDR3: TGTGCCAGCAGTTTAAGGTTAGCTTACGAGCAGTACTTC. Translating gives CASSLRLAYEQYF.

Only one count was recorded for this clone. The V call is TRBV28, the J call TRBJ1-1; D gene unclear. V was trimmed by 7 bases and J by 6 bases, leaving 15 bases between them. Germline V gene data show CDR1 as MDHEN and CDR2 as SYDVKM. The CDR3 consists of 13 residues. The CDR3 bases are TGTGCCAGCATAAGTCCAAGAGCGGCTGAAGCTTTCTTT. This gives the protein CASISPRAAEAFF.

The CDR3 loop reads CASSEIPTEAFF. The CDR3 DNA reads as TGTGCCAGCAGTGAAATTCCCACTGAAGCTTTCTTT. V usage is TRBV6-1 and J usage is TRBJ1-1; D remains unclear. Germline V gene sequence: CDR1 MNHNS, CDR2 SASEGT. This CDR3 is 12 amino acids long. Trimming left V 2 bases short and J 4 bases short, with 5 bases between.

The chain joins TRBV2 to TRBJ2-7; maybe TRBD1 (5 bases). Per germline, CDR1 SNHLY and CDR2 FYNNEI. CDR3 length: 14 residues. The V and J ends lost 6 bases and 0 bases respectively, with 12 bases between them. DNA of the CDR3: TGTGCCAGCAGGGTTACAGGAAGCTCCTACGAGCAGTACTTC. This translates into CASRVTGSSYEQYF.

This chain uses TRBV4-1 with TRBJ1-2; D not resolved. V lost 0 bases and J lost 6, with 14 bases in between. The CDR3 is 15 amino acids. The germline gives CDR1 MGHRA, CDR2 YSYEKL. In DNA form, the CDR3 reads TGCGCCAGCAGCCAAGAGCTTCAGTTATGGCATGGCTACACCTTC. It is translated as CASSQELQLWHGYTF.

The DNA for the CDR3 is TGTGCCAGCAGCCTGGACGTGTCTAACTATGGCTACACCTTC. Translated: CASSLDVSNYGYTF. The chain is built from TRBV5-4 and TRBJ1-2; D unresolved. The CDR3 extends over 14 amino acids. The germline V gene encodes CDR1 SGHNT and CDR2 YYREEE (reference sequence). Trimming took 4 bases from V and 0 from J, leaving 10 bases between them.